The 29 T cell receptor beta chains below were found in one sample sequenced in a study of cytomegalovirus exposure and HLA in healthy donors (dated by TCRdb to about 2017). Receptor amplification or capture employed the immunoSEQ multiplex PCR assay. The multiplex PCR relied on a mix of 60 forward primers for TCR Vbeta segments and 13 reverse primers for TCR Jbeta segments. In its TCRdb copy, this immuneACCESS table keeps in-frame sequences only and misses some clones. Where compared with another copy, unresolved V genes explain less than half of these, and the others have no known cause. Counted in this sample were 150,000 to 170,000 clones; about 80% of them appeared once. The leading ten clones occupy 9.5% to 15% of the sample. The sample was PBMCs. Receptors originate from a young man in good health and CMV-seropositive.

The chain uses TRBV10-2 and TRBJ2-1; 8 nucleotides align to TRBD2. CDR1 and CDR2 from the germline V gene are WSHSY and SAAADI. This CDR3 spans 14 amino acids. The trim removed 6 bases at V and 5 bases at J, leaving 6 bases unmatched. The CDR3 region is CASRQSGSDNEQFF. Here the CDR3 DNA reads TGCGCCAGCAGACAGAGCGGGAGTGACAATGAGCAGTTCTTC.

The genes are TRBV19 and TRBJ2-2; 12 bases are shared with TRBD2. The CDR3 runs 16 residues. J gave up 3 bases and V 4 bases, and 3 bases lay outside the gene matches. Per germline, CDR1 LNHDA and CDR2 SQIVND (reference sequence). CDR3 amino acids: CASSTGTSGYTGELFF. The CDR3 nucleotides read TGTGCCAGTAGTACTGGGACTAGCGGGTACACCGGGGAGCTGTTTTTT.

The chain links TRBV9 to TRBJ2-6; 10 bases align to TRBD1. The ends lost 4 bases at V and 0 bases at J; junction bases unmatched: 7. The CDR3 has 18 residues. The germline V gene encodes CDR1 SGDLS and CDR2 YYNGEE. In DNA, the CDR3 is TGTGCCAGCAGCCCCGGACAGGGGGGGTCCTCTGGGGCCAACGTCCTGACTTTC. This codes for CASSPGQGGSSGANVLTF.

This chain uses TRBV11-2 with TRBJ2-3, with 8 bases matching TRBD2. The CDR3 covers 16 residues. Germline CDR1 and CDR2: SGHAT and FQNNGV. V dropped 0 bases and J dropped 0; count of bases not matched to a gene: 2. In nucleotides, the CDR3 is TGTGCCAGCAGCTTAGACGGGGGGGACAGCACAGATACGCAGTATTTT. Translating gives CASSLDGGDSTDTQYF.

This chain connects TRBV4-1 to TRBJ1-6, with 7 bases identical to TRBD1. V lost 5 bases, J lost 8 bases, and 9 bases stayed unmatched. Germline CDR1 and CDR2: MGHRA and YSYEKL. The CDR3 is made up of 15 amino acids. Written as DNA, the CDR3 is TGCGCCAGCAGCAAACGGGACAGCCCCTATTCACCCCTCCACTTT. This sequence encodes CASSKRDSPYSPLHF.

This clone appeared once. The chain is built from TRBV15 and TRBJ1-4; D uncertain. The germline V gene has CDR1 LNHNV and CDR2 YYDKDF (reference sequence). V was cut by 0 bases and J by 4 bases, with 6 bases left in between. This CDR3 is built from 14 residues. The CDR3 loop is CATSRDRFNEKLFF. The CDR3 DNA is TGTGCCACCAGCAGAGATAGATTTAATGAAAAACTGTTTTTT.

This chain uses TRBV7-9 with TRBJ1-1, with D unresolved. The V end was cut by 4 bases, the J end by 4 bases, with 16 bases between. Germline CDR1 and CDR2: SEHNR and FQNEAQ (reference sequence). This CDR3 has 15 amino acids. This chain's CDR3 is CASSSIWGVSTEAFF. The CDR3 DNA is TGTGCCAGCAGCTCAATATGGGGAGTGTCCACTGAAGCTTTCTTT.

The genes are TRBV19 and TRBJ1-1; D perhaps matches TRBD1 (5 bases). Trimming took off 3 bases at V and 1 base at J, with 9 bases between the two ends. Germline V lookup: CDR1 LNHDA, CDR2 SQIVND (reference sequence). The CDR3 is 14 amino acids. CDR3 in amino acids: CASSIVGGNTEAFF. CDR3 sequence (DNA): TGTGCCAGTAGTATTGTGGGGGGGAACACTGAAGCTTTCTTT.

Here the CDR3 DNA reads TGTGCCAGCAGCGTAGGTGCGCTAGGGGACAATGAGCAGTTCTTC. It is translated as CASSVGALGDNEQFF. The chain uses TRBV9 and TRBJ2-1; D might be TRBD1 (5 bases). The CDR3 consists of 15 residues. Per germline, CDR1 SGDLS and CDR2 YYNGEE. The germline V and J ends were trimmed by 0 bases and 5 bases, with 12 bases remaining between them.

The CDR3 DNA reads TGTGCCAGCTCACCACCGTCGCAGGGTGATGACGAGCAGTACTTC. Its protein product is CASSPPSQGDDEQYF. The J gene is TRBJ2-7, the V gene TRBV18; D is perhaps TRBD1 (5 bases). The length of the CDR3 is 15 residues. Looked up from germline, CDR1 is KGHSH and CDR2 is LQKENI. Trimming removed 0 bases from V and 5 bases from J, with 14 bases in between.

This rearrangement joins TRBV5-1 to TRBJ2-7; 13 bases are shared with TRBD2. J lost 6 bases, V lost 4 bases, and 7 bases had no gene match. The germline V gene has CDR1 SGHRS and CDR2 YFSETQ. This CDR3 has 15 residues. DNA for the CDR3: TGCGCCAGCAGCGGAGGACTAGCGGGAGCTCTCGAGCAGTACTTC. Translation gives CASSGGLAGALEQYF.

This clone was recorded once. V gene TRBV6-1 combines with J gene TRBJ1-2; no clear D. From germline, CDR1 is MNHNS and CDR2 SASEGT. This CDR3 is 14 amino acids long. V was clipped by 6 bases and J by 2 bases, with 13 bases between them. The CDR3 region has the DNA TGTGCCAGCAGGGTCGTGGGCAAGAACTATGGCTACACCTTC. This gives the protein CASRVVGKNYGYTF.

The rearrangement links TRBV6-5 to TRBJ2-1, with 7 nucleotides matching TRBD1. Germline-derived CDR1 and CDR2 are MNHEY and SVGAGI. CDR3 length: 15 residues. V lost 6 bases to trimming and J lost 9 bases; unmatched junction nucleotides: 14. CDR3 in DNA: TGTGCCAGCAGCCCACAGGGGCGAAAAACCAGTGAGCAGTTCTTC. As protein: CASSPQGRKTSEQFF.

This chain connects TRBV19 to TRBJ2-3; possibly TRBD1 for D (8 bases). V was clipped by 3 bases and J by 4 bases, with 23 bases between them. Germline values: CDR1 LNHDA, CDR2 SQIVND (reference sequence). The CDR3 consists of 18 residues. In nucleotides, the CDR3 is TGTGCCAGTAGTATCCTTGCCAGGGGGCCGGGGGGCGCAGATACGCAGTATTTT. This encodes CASSILARGPGGADTQYF.

V usage is TRBV5-4 and J usage is TRBJ2-1, with 7 bases lining up with TRBD1. The V and J ends lost 0 bases and 4 bases, in that order; junction bases with no gene match: 4. CDR3 length: 15 residues. Germline V lookup: CDR1 SGHNT, CDR2 YYREEE (reference sequence). CDR3: CASSLEGQLYNEQFF. CDR3 nucleotide sequence: TGTGCCAGCAGCTTGGAGGGACAGCTGTACAATGAGCAGTTCTTC.

V usage is TRBV27 and J usage is TRBJ2-7, with no clear D. The CDR3 contains 13 residues. Trimming removed 6 bases from V and 1 base from J, with 10 bases in between. Germline CDR1 is MNHEY and CDR2 is SMNVEV (reference sequence). Written as DNA, the CDR3 is TGTGCCAGCAGAAGAACGGTGTCCTACGAGCAGTACTTC. It encodes CASRRTVSYEQYF.

The chain recombines TRBV27 with TRBJ2-7; D is possibly TRBD2 (5 bases). The V gene's germline CDR1 is MNHEY and CDR2 SMNVEV (reference sequence). V lost 2 bases to trimming and J lost 3 bases, with 11 bases between them. The CDR3 runs 14 residues. CDR3 residues: CASSLTGKGYEQYF. For the CDR3, the DNA is TGTGCCAGCAGTTTAACCGGGAAGGGCTACGAGCAGTACTTC.

The chain links TRBV25-1 to TRBJ1-2; perhaps TRBD1 as D (5 bases). Trimming left V 8 bases short and J 5 bases short, with 24 bases between. The germline V gene encodes CDR1 MGHDK and CDR2 SYGVNS. The CDR3 length is 16 residues. The CDR3 region is CASADHVGGVGYGYTF. CDR3 bases: TGTGCCAGCGCGGACCATGTCGGAGGGGTGGGGTATGGCTACACCTTC.

The V and J genes are TRBV5-1 and TRBJ2-7, with D tentatively TRBD1 (5 bases). Germline V gene data show CDR1 as SGHRS and CDR2 as YFSETQ. Between the trimmed V and J ends, which lost 4 bases and 0 bases, there was a span of 11 bases. This CDR3 is built from 14 residues. The CDR3 here is CASSPQGFSYEQYF. CDR3 nucleotides: TGCGCCAGCAGCCCCCAGGGCTTCTCCTACGAGCAGTACTTC.

V usage is TRBV19 and J usage is TRBJ1-2, with 7 bases fitting TRBD1. In germline, CDR1 is LNHDA, CDR2 SQIVND (reference sequence). V gave up 3 bases and J gave up 2 bases; unmatched junction bases: 6. The CDR3 sequence is 15 residues long. CDR3 in DNA: TGTGCCAGTAGTATCCCAGGGGGTCCGAACTATGGCTACACCTTC. Encoded protein: CASSIPGGPNYGYTF.

The genes are TRBV13 and TRBJ2-3; TRBD2 might be the D (5 bases). CDR1 PRHDT and CDR2 FYEKMQ come from the germline V gene (reference sequence). This CDR3 has 16 residues. V was cut by 5 bases and J by 2 bases, with 17 bases left in between. CDR3 sequence reads: CASSQRTGRDTDTQYF. The CDR3 DNA is TGTGCCAGCAGCCAGAGGACGGGGAGAGACACAGATACGCAGTATTTT.

The rearrangement links TRBV7-6 to TRBJ2-7; 9 positions match TRBD2. Germline CDR1 SGHVS, CDR2 FNYEAQ. V trimming: 5 bases; J trimming: 1 base; junction bases outside the gene matches: 9. The length of the CDR3 is 16 residues. The CDR3 nucleotides are TGTGCCAGCAGCCCCCCCGGTAGCGGGGGTTCCTACGAGCAGTACTTC. Protein product: CASSPPGSGGSYEQYF.

The CDR3 loop reads CASSVPTAIYSGANVLTF. Written as DNA, the CDR3 is TGTGCCAGCAGCGTACCAACAGCTATATACTCTGGGGCCAACGTCCTGACTTTC. The J gene is TRBJ2-6, the V gene TRBV9; no reliable D call. Deletions cut 1 base from V and 0 bases from J, with 14 bases between. This CDR3 is built from 18 residues. The germline gives CDR1 SGDLS, CDR2 YYNGEE.

The rearrangement links TRBV2 to TRBJ1-1; 7 bases agree with TRBD1. Germline trimming cut 8 bases from V and 6 bases from J; bases unmatched to any gene: 6. Germline CDR1 reads SNHLY; CDR2 reads FYNNEI. The CDR3 extends over 12 amino acids. Here the CDR3 DNA reads TGTGCCAGCTACCGAGGGGGCGCTGAAGCTTTCTTT. Protein sequence: CASYRGGAEAFF. The entire variable domain, with the rest obtained from reference TRBV2 and TRBJ1-1, is as follows: EPEVTQTPSHQVTQMGQEVILRCVPISNHLYFYWYRQILGQKVEFLVSFYNNEISEKSEIFDDQFSVERPDGSNFTLKIRSTKLEDSAMYFCASYRGGAEAFFGQGTRLTVV.

The chain is built from TRBV11-2 and TRBJ2-2, with 11 nucleotides matching TRBD2. CDR3 size: 18 residues. Looked up from germline, CDR1 is SGHAT and CDR2 is FQNNGV. Germline trimming cut 1 base from V and 1 base from J; bases unmatched to any gene: 5. CDR3 amino acids: CASSLGLLAGENTGELFF. CDR3 nucleotides: TGTGCCAGCAGCTTAGGCTTACTAGCGGGGGAGAACACCGGGGAGCTGTTTTTT.

This chain uses TRBV9 with TRBJ2-6; TRBD1 might be the D (5 bases). There are 17 residues in the CDR3. Per the germline V gene, CDR1 is SGDLS and CDR2 is YYNGEE. V lost 0 bases, J lost 4 bases, and 14 bases lay in between. The CDR3, as DNA: TGTGCCAGCAGCGTAGGGGCAGGGATGTCCGGGGCCAACGTCCTGACTTTC. It yields the protein CASSVGAGMSGANVLTF.

The rearrangement links TRBV18 to TRBJ1-2, with TRBD1 identical over 8 bases. Looked up from germline, CDR1 is KGHSH and CDR2 is LQKENI. This CDR3 comprises 16 residues. J lost 3 bases, V lost 3 bases, and 9 bases had no gene match. The CDR3 loop is CASSPRPMTGDYGYTF. CDR3 DNA sequence: TGTGCCAGCTCACCCCGCCCCATGACAGGGGACTATGGCTACACCTTC.

In nucleotides, the CDR3 is TGTGCCAGCAGATCCGGTACAGGGAATCGACAAACCACTGAAGCTTTCTTT. Amino acids: CASRSGTGNRQTTEAFF. The J gene is TRBJ1-1, the V gene TRBV7-9, with TRBD1 as a possible D gene (6 bases). Trimming left V 6 bases short and J 4 bases short, with 24 bases between. Germline CDR1 SEHNR, CDR2 FQNEAQ (reference sequence). This CDR3 is 17 amino acids long.

CDR3 sequence: CASSLRLAGGIYNEQFF. CDR3 DNA: TGTGCCAGCAGTTTACGTCTAGCGGGGGGCATCTACAATGAGCAGTTCTTC. The rearrangement joins TRBV27 to TRBJ2-1; 11 nucleotides agree with TRBD2. The CDR3 has 17 residues. From germline, CDR1 is MNHEY and CDR2 SMNVEV (reference sequence). V trimming: 2 bases; J trimming: 3 bases; junction bases outside the gene matches: 6.